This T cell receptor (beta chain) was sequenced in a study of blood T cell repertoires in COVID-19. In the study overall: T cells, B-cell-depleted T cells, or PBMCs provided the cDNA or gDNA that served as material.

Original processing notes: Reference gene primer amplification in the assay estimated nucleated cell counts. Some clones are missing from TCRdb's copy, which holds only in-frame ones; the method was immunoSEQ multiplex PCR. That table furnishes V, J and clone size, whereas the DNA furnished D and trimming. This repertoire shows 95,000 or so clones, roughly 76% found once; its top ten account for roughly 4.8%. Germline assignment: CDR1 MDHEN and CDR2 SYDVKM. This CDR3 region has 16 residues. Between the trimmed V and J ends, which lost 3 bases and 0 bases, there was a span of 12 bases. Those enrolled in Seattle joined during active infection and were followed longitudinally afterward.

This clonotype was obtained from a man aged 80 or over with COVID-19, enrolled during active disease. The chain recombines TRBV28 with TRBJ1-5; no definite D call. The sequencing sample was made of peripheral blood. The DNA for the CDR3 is TGTGCCAGCAGTTTGTTGGCAGTGTATAGCAATCAGCCCCAGCATTTT. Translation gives CASSLLAVYSNQPQHF.